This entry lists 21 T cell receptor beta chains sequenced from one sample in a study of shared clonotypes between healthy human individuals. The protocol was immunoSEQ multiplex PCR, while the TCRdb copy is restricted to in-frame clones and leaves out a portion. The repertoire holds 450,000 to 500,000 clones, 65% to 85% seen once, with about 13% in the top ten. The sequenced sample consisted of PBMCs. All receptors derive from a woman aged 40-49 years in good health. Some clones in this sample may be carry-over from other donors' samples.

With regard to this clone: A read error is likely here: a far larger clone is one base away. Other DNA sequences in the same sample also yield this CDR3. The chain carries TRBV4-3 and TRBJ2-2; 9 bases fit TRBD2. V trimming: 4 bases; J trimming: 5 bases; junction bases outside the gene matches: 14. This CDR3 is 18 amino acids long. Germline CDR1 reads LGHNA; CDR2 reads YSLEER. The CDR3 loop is CASSRRLFSREGTGELFF. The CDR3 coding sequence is TGCGCCAGCAGCCGACGTCTTTTTTCGCGGGAGGGAACCGGGGAGCTGTTTTTT.

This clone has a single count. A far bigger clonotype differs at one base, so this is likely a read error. The CDR3 DNA follows: TGTGCCATCAGTGAGTCTCTTAGGACGGTCTATGGCTACACCTTC. This codes for CAISESLRTVYGYTF. The chain has TRBV10-3 and TRBJ1-2; the D is unclear. Germline CDR1 is ENHRY and CDR2 is SYGVKD. V was shortened by 0 bases and J by 4 bases, with 12 bases between the two germline ends. The CDR3 contains 15 residues.

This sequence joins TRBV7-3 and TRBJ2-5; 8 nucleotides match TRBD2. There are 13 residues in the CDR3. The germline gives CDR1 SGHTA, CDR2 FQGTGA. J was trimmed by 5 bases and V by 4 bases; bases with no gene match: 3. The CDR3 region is CASSSGGPETQYF. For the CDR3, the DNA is TGTGCCAGCAGCTCGGGAGGGCCGGAGACCCAGTACTTC. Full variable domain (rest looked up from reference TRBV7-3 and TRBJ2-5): GAGVSQTPSNKVTEKGKYVELRCDPISGHTALYWYRQSLGQGPEFLIYFQGTGAADDSGLPNDRFFAVRPEGSVSTLKIQRTERGDSAVYLCASSSGGPETQYFGPGTRLLVL.

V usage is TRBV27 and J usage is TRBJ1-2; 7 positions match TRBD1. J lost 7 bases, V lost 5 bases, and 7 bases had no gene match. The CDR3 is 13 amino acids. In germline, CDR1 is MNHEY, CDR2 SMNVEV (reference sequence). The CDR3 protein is CASSTPTGSGYTF. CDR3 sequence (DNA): TGTGCCAGCAGTACGCCGACAGGGAGTGGCTACACCTTC.

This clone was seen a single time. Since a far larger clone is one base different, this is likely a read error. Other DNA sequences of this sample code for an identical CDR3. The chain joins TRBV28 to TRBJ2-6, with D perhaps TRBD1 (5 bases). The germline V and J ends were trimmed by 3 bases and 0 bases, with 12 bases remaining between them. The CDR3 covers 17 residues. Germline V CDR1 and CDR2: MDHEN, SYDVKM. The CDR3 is CASSFGAAYSGANVLTF. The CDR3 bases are TGTGCCAGCAGTTTTGGGGCAGCCTACTCTGGGGCCAACGTCCTGACTTTC. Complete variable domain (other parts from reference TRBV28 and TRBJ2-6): DVKVTQSSRYLVKRTGEKVFLECVQDMDHENMFWYRQDPGLGLRLIYFSYDVKMKEKGDIPEGYSVSREKKERFSLILESASTNQTSMYLCASSFGAAYSGANVLTFGAGSRLTVL.

CDR3 DNA sequence: TGTGCCAGCGGCAGGGAGGTTGTGTGGGAGCAGTACTTC. Translating it yields CASGREVVWEQYF. The chain joins TRBV6-6 to TRBJ2-7; D may be TRBD2 (6 bases). This CDR3 has 13 amino acids. CDR1 and CDR2 from the germline V gene are MNHNY and SVGAGI (reference sequence). Trimming left V 8 bases short and J 7 bases short, with 18 bases between.

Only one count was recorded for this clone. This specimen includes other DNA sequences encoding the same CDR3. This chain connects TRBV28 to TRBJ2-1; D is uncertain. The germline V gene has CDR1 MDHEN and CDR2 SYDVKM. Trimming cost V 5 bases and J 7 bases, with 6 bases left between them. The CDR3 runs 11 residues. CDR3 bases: TGTGCCAGCAGTCCATATAATGAGCAGTTCTTC. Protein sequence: CASSPYNEQFF.

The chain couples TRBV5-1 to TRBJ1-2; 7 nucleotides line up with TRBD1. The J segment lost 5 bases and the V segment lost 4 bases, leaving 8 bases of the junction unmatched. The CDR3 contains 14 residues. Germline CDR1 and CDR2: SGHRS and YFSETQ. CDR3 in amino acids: CASSQEQGMYGYTF. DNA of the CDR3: TGCGCCAGCAGCCAAGAACAGGGGATGTATGGCTACACCTTC.

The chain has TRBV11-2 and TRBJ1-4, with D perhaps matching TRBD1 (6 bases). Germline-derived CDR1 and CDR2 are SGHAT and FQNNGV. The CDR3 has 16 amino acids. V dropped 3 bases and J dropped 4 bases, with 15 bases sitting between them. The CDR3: CASSLIGGGINEKLFF. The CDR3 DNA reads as TGTGCCAGCAGCTTGATAGGAGGGGGGATTAATGAAAAACTGTTTTTT. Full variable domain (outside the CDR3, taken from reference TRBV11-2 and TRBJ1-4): EAGVAQSPRYKIIEKRQSVAFWCNPISGHATLYWYQQILGQGPKLLIQFQNNGVVDDSQLPKDRFSAERLKGVDSTLKIQPAKLEDSAVYLCASSLIGGGINEKLFFGSGTQLSVL.

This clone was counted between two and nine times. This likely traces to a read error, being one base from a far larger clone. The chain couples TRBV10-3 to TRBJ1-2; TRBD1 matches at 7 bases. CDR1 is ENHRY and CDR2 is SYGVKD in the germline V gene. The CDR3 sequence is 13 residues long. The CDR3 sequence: CAIGETGTAGYTF. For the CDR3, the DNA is TGTGCCATCGGTGAGACAGGGACGGCCGGCTACACCTTC.

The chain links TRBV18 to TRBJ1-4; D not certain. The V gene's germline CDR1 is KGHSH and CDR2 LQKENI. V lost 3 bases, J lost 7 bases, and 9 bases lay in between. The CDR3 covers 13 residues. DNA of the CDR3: TGTGCCAGCTCACCGGGCGGATTTGAAAAACTGTTTTTT. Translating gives CASSPGGFEKLFF. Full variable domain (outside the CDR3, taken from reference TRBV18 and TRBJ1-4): NAGVMQNPRHLVRRRGQEARLRCSPMKGHSHVYWYRQLPEEGLKFMVYLQKENIIDESGMPKERFSAEFPKEGPSILRIQQVVRGDSAAYFCASSPGGFEKLFFGSGTQLSVL.

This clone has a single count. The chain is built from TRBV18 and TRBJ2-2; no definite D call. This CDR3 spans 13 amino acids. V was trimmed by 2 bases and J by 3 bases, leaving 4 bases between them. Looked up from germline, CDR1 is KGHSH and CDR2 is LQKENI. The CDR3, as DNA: TGTGCCAGCTCACCATATTACACCGGGGAGCTGTTTTTT. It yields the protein CASSPYYTGELFF.

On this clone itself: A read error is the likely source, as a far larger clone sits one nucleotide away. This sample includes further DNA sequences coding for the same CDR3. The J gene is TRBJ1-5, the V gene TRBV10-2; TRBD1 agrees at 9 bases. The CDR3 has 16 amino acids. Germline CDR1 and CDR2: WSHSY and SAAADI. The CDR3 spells CASSELKGQGNQPQHF. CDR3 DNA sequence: TGCGCCAGCAGCGAGTTAAAGGGACAGGGAAATCAGCCCCAGCATTTT.

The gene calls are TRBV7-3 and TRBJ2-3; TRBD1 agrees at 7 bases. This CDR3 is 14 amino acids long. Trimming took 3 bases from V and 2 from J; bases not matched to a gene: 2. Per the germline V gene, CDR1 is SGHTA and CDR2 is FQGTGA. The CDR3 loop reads CASSFDRATDTQYF. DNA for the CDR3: TGTGCCAGCAGCTTTGACAGGGCCACAGATACGCAGTATTTT.

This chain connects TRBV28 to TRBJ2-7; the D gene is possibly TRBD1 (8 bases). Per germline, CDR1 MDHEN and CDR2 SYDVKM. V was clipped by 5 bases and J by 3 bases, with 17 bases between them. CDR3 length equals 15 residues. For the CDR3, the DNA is TGTGCCAGCAGTGCGGGGGAGGGACAGGTCTACGAGCAGTACTTC. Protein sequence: CASSAGEGQVYEQYF.

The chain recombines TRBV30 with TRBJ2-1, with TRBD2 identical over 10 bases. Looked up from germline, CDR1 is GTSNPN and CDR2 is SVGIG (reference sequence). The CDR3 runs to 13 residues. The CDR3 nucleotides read TGTGCTCTAGCGGGAGATCGGGCCAATGAGCAGTTCTTC. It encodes CALAGDRANEQFF.

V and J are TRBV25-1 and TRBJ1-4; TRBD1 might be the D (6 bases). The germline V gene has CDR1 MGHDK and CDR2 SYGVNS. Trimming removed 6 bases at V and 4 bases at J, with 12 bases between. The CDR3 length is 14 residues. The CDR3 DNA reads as TGTGCCAGCAGCCGAGGGGGGGGTAATGAAAAACTGTTTTTT. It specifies CASSRGGGNEKLFF.

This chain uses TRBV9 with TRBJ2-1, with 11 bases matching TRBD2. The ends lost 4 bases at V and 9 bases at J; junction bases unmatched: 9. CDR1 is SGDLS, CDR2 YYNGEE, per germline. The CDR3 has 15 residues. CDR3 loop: CASSPRDSGRVEQFF. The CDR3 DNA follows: TGTGCCAGCAGCCCTCGGGATAGCGGGAGGGTTGAGCAGTTCTTC.

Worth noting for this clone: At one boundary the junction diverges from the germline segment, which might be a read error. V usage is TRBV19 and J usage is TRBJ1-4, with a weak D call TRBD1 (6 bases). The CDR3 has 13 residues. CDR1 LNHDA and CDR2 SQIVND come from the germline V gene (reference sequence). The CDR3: CASSTTGQGFPVF. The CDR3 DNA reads TGTGCCAGTAGTACAACGGGACAAGGCTTCCCGGTTTTT. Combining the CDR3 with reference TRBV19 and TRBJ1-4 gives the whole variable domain DGGITQSPKYLFRKEGQNVTLSCEQNLNHDAMYWYRQDPGQGLRLIYYSQIVNDFQKGDIAEGYSVSREKKESFPLTVTSAQKNPTAFYLCASSTTGQGFPVFGSGTQLSVL.

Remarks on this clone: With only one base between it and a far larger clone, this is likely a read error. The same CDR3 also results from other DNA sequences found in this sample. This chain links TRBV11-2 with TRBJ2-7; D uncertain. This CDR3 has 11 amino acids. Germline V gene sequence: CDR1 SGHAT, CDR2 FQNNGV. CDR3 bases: TGTGCTAGCAGATCCAGCTACGAGCAGTACTTC. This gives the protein CASRSSYEQYF. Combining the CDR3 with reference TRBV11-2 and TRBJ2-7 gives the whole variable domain EAGVAQSPRYKIIEKRQSVAFWCNPISGHATLYWYQQILGQGPKLLIQFQNNGVVDDSQLPKDRFSAERLKGVDSTLKIQPAKLEDSAVYLCASRSSYEQYFGPGTRLTVT.

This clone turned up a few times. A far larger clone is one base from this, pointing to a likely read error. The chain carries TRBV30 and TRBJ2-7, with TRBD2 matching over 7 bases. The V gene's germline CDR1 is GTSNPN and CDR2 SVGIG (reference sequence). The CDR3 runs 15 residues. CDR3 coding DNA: TGTACCTGGAGTGGTCAGGCGGGAGTTGCCTACGAGCAGTACTTC. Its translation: CTWSGQAGVAYEQYF.